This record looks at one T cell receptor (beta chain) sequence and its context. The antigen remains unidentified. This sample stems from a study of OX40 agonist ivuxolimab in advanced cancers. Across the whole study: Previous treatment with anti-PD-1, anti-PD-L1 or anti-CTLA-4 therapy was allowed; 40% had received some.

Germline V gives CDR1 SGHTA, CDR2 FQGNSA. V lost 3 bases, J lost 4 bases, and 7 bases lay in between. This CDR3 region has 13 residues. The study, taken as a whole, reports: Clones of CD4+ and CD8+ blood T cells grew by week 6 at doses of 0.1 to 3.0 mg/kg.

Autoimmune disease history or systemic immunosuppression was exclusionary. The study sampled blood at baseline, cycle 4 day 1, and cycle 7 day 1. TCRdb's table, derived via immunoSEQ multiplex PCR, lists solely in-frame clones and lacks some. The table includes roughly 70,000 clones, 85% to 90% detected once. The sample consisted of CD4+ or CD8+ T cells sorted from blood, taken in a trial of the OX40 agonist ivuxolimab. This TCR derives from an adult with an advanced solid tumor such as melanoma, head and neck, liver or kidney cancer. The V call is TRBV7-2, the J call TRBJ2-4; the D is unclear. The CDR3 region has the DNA TGTGCCAGCAGCTTTAGGGCGAAAAACATTCAGTACTTC. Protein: CASSFRAKNIQYF.